This section outlines one T cell receptor beta chain sequence together with its context. This clonotype was counted a single time. What antigen it recognizes has not been identified. Base qualities were left out, and no much larger clone turns up one base away. One read offers little support. RNA was extracted using the RNeasy kit, and roughly 0.5 to 1 microgram was reverse transcribed with random hexamers. The immunoSEQ multiplex PCR assay, covering 54 Vbeta and 13 Jbeta segments, was used to amplify TCR beta CDR3 regions. Bias from PCR amplification was corrected by using a synthetic template baseline for primer optimization and for computational correction. In the paper's pipeline: Reads were annotated to V, D and J genes per IMGT and analyzed with immunoSEQ Analyzer, keeping only productive sequences. Clonality was computed as one minus Shannon entropy normalized by log2 of the number of productive unique sequences. For each patient and control, public and private clones were evaluated within the 100 most prevalent clones. Clones were defined as Susac-specific when absent from the healthy and MS cohorts, from roughly 1,000 published viral clones and from other ImmuneACCESS disease sequences. TCRdb reanalyzed the raw reads on its own, using fastp at Q25 for trimming and MiXCR for clone calling, and kept in-frame beta chains. For every CDR3 protein sequence, its rows merge into one entry that carries the most common genes and DNA. TCRdb assigned the V and J calls; the authors' analysis was not used. This sample gives about 90,000 distinct CDR3 sequences in total; 90% to 95% of them show up just once. About 0.32% of the sample lies in the top ten.

High-throughput TCR beta sequencing profiled peripheral blood CD8+ and CD4+ T cells from healthy donors, Susac syndrome patients and multiple sclerosis patients. The healthy donors served as controls matched for age and sex. CD8+ TEMRA cells were enriched by FACS, while bulk CD8+ and CD4+ T cells were purified by magnetic negative isolation. Blood was drawn into EDTA tubes, processed within 24 hours, and PBMCs were isolated by density gradient centrifugation. PBMCs intended for TCR sequencing were cryopreserved in liquid nitrogen and thawed later in a water bath at 37 degrees C. A purity of at least 90% was achieved for sorted or isolated CD4+, CD8+ and CD8+ TEMRA cells. This specimen belongs to a study of CD8 T cells in Susac syndrome (dated by TCRdb to about 2019). Study-wide context: Whether CD8+ T cell activation and differentiation in Susac syndrome was antigen driven was tested using repertoire sequencing. The study compared CD8+ T cell repertoire clonality among around 11 healthy donors, about 14 Susac syndrome patients and about 16 multiple sclerosis patients.

General findings and caveats noted by the study authors: The study acknowledged that relatively few individuals were included in the TCR sequencing and HLA analysis.

The germline V gene specifies MNHEY as CDR1 and SVGAGI as CDR2. Including cysteine and phenylalanine, the CDR3 has 15 amino acids. The kept DNA is CDR3 alone, 45 bases in frame from the first base. Relative to germline, V is missing 0 bases and J is missing 7 bases, with 2 bases of the junction outside any gene match. The receptor was isolated from a human donor in good health. The sequencing input was CD8+ T cells from PBMCs. The sequence joins TRBV6-5 to TRBJ1-6; 8 bases in the junction line up with TRBD1. The CDR3 protein is CASSYSTGANSPLHF. The base sequence is TGTGCCAGCAGTTACTCGACAGGGGCCAATTCACCCCTCCACTTT.